This T cell receptor beta chain was sequenced for a study of blood T cell repertoires in COVID-19. Turning to the study itself: Sites across the United States, Italy and Spain contributed samples from acute and convalescent COVID-19.

Authors' analysis steps: From reference gene primer amplification, estimates of nucleated cell counts were derived. Using immunoSEQ multiplex PCR, the repertoire was profiled, and TCRdb retains in-frame clones only, with some absent. For V, J and clone size, that table is used; D and trimming come from the DNA. The sample holds 85,000 to 130,000 clones, about 80% seen once. Germline V gene lookup returns CDR1 SGHNT and CDR2 YYREEE (reference sequence). The CDR3 covers 13 residues. V lost 4 bases, J lost 7 bases, and 7 bases stayed unmatched. This receptor was identified in a woman in her sixties or seventies with acute or convalescent COVID-19. Sequenced: peripheral blood. The rearrangement links TRBV5-4 to TRBJ2-7; 8 bases are a match to TRBD1. The CDR3 loop reads CASSVDRASEQYF. In nucleotides, the CDR3 is TGTGCCAGCAGCGTGGACAGGGCAAGTGAGCAGTACTTC.